What follows describes a single T cell receptor (beta chain). The CDR3 runs to 16 residues. CDR1 and CDR2 from the germline V gene are SGHVS and FNYEAQ. Trimming took 1 base from V and 6 from J; bases not matched to a gene: 8. Under the authors' procedure: Amplification of reference gene primers was used by the study to estimate nucleated cell counts. Profiled with immunoSEQ multiplex PCR; TCRdb holds only in-frame clones, not every one. V and J calls and clone size are given by that table; D and trimming were obtained from the DNA. The data show roughly 28,000 clones, with roughly 89% seen just once and roughly half held by the top ten. These data belong to a study of blood T cell repertoires in COVID-19. Across the whole study: Samples representing acute and convalescent COVID-19 were sourced from the United States, Italy and Spain. PBMCs, B-cell-depleted T cells, or T cells provided the cDNA or gDNA that made up the material.

This sequence originates from a human donor with acute or convalescent COVID-19. The donor label of this sample is uncertain. The rearrangement uses TRBV7-6 and TRBJ2-7; 11 bases agree with TRBD1. Material: peripheral blood. CDR3 loop: CASSLGGQGATGEQYF. The CDR3 DNA reads TGTGCCAGCAGCTTAGGTGGACAGGGGGCTACCGGCGAGCAGTACTTC.